This T cell receptor (beta chain) derives from a study of cytomegalovirus exposure and HLA in healthy donors. Findings and caveats of the study: Usually a TCR sequence was rare, but some public TCRs were found in many donors. Certain sequence variants were highly shared and formed a cluster, and this cluster was likely a sequencing artifact.

Comment on this clone: What it recognizes is unknown.

This CDR3 spans 15 amino acids. Trimming cost V 0 bases and J 4 bases; bases outside gene matches: 3. Germline CDR1 SGHRS, CDR2 YFSETQ. PCR used 60 Vbeta primers and 13 Jbeta primers. Clones were sequenced by immunoSEQ multiplex PCR, and TCRdb holds only the in-frame ones, with some missing. Of approximately 100,000 clones detected, approximately 70% appear once; the ten largest clones hold approximately 4.3%. The chain is built from TRBV5-1 and TRBJ2-5; 10 nucleotides align to TRBD2. The TCR sequence derives from a woman aged 18-29 years in good health and CMV-seropositive. The specimen was PBMCs. Written as DNA, the CDR3 is TGCGCCAGCAGCTTGGCGGCTAGCGGGAGAGAGACCCAGTACTTC. This translates into CASSLAASGRETQYF. Variable domain in full (rest from reference TRBV5-1 and TRBJ2-5): KAGVTQTPRYLIKTRGQQVTLSCSPISGHRSVSWYQQTPGQGLQFLFEYFSETQRNKGNFPGRFSGRQFSNSRSEMNVSTLELGDSALYLCASSLAASGRETQYFGPGTRLLVL.